The T cell receptor beta chain under discussion was sequenced for a study of T-cell reconstitution after alpha-beta-depleted transplantation in children. Only a few counts were recorded for this clonotype. Unique molecular identifiers were incorporated into the prepared TCRbeta library. TCRdb fed the PCR reads into MiXCR, producing one record per CDR3 protein. The profile shows around 360,000 distinct CDR3 sequences, around a tenth of them singletons. The germline V gene has CDR1 SGHVS and CDR2 FQNEAQ. V was clipped by 2 bases and J by 2 bases, with 11 bases between them. The CDR3 consists of 15 residues.

The chain carries TRBV7-8 and TRBJ2-3, with D unclear. The source of this sequence is a human donor who donated a stem cell graft to a child with acute lymphoblastic leukemia. The sequences come from PBMCs from the stem cell graft donor, collected from the stem cell graft. The DNA for the CDR3 is TGTGCCAGCAGCTTAAGCGCGCTGGCCACAGATACGCAGTATTTT. Translated, it gives CASSLSALATDTQYF.